This entry lists 20 T cell receptor beta chains sequenced from one sample in a study of PD-L1 blockade in urothelial cancer. Libraries were prepared by immunoSEQ multiplex PCR; TCRdb keeps only in-frame clonotypes and omits some of them. The table lists under 40,000 clones, roughly 82% of them singletons. This sample comprised PBMCs, obtained around atezolizumab (anti-PD-L1) treatment. The receptors stem from a man aged 65 to 79 with urothelial cancer.

The V and J genes are TRBV11-3 and TRBJ2-4, with D maybe TRBD1 (6 bases). In germline, CDR1 is SGHNT, CDR2 YENEEA. The V end lost 1 base, the J end lost 7 bases, and 8 bases lay between the germline ends. The CDR3 is made up of 13 amino acids. In DNA, the CDR3 is TGTGCCAGCAGCTTAGGACAGGAGAACATTCAGTACTTC. It specifies CASSLGQENIQYF.

V gene TRBV7-6 combines with J gene TRBJ2-5, with D perhaps TRBD1 (8 bases). The CDR3 is 15 amino acids. The germline gives CDR1 SGHVS, CDR2 FNYEAQ. Trimming left V 5 bases short and J 4 bases short, with 17 bases between. The CDR3: CASSPTGGGGETQYF. Written as DNA, the CDR3 is TGTGCCAGCAGCCCAACAGGGGGGGGTGGAGAGACCCAGTACTTC.

The V call is TRBV6-1, the J call TRBJ2-1; TRBD1 matches at 8 bases. This CDR3 comprises 15 residues. Germline CDR1 reads MNHNS; CDR2 reads SASEGT. The V gene end was trimmed by 8 bases and the J gene end by 7 bases; junction bases not matched to a gene: 13. CDR3 DNA sequence: TGTGCCAGCGTGTCCCAGAGGACAGGGTATAATGAGCAGTTCTTC. Amino acid sequence: CASVSQRTGYNEQFF.

V and J are TRBV6-4 and TRBJ1-4, with D maybe TRBD1 (5 bases). Germline CDR1 and CDR2: MRHNA and SNTAGT. V shed 4 bases and J shed 11 bases, with 14 bases lying between them. The CDR3 covers 13 residues. The CDR3 DNA reads TGTGCCAGCAGTGGCCAGGCGGGGACGAAACTGTTTTTT. Translation gives CASSGQAGTKLFF.

CDR3 region: CASSENRGDEKLFF. The CDR3 DNA reads as TGTGCCAGCAGTGAGAACAGGGGAGATGAAAAACTGTTTTTT. The V call is TRBV2, the J call TRBJ1-4; 7 bases fit TRBD1. The CDR3 is 14 amino acids. CDR1 is SNHLY and CDR2 is FYNNEI in the germline V gene. V dropped 3 bases and J dropped 6; count of bases not matched to a gene: 4.

This rearrangement joins TRBV7-2 to TRBJ1-1, with 7 positions matching TRBD1. Germline lookup yields CDR1 SGHTA and CDR2 FQGNSA. CDR3 length: 14 amino acids. Trimming cost V 6 bases and J 1 base; bases outside gene matches: 5. This CDR3 reads CASSSGGRNTEAFF. For the CDR3, the DNA is TGTGCCAGCAGTTCAGGGGGAAGGAACACTGAAGCTTTCTTT.

About this clone itself: Other nucleotide sequences from this sample produce the same CDR3. The chain joins TRBV9 to TRBJ1-3; a possible D gene is TRBD1 (5 bases). Germline assignment: CDR1 SGDLS and CDR2 YYNGEE. The CDR3 sequence is 14 residues long. Trimming took off 4 bases at V and 1 base at J, with 9 bases between the two ends. CDR3 sequence (DNA): TGTGCCAGCAGCTCCGGGACTTCTGGAAACACCATATATTTT. Translated, it gives CASSSGTSGNTIYF.

The chain employs TRBV18 and TRBJ2-3; possibly TRBD2 for D (5 bases). This CDR3 contains 13 residues. Germline CDR1 reads KGHSH; CDR2 reads LQKENI. V shed 3 bases and J shed 3 bases, with 7 bases lying between them. CDR3 protein: CASSPGETDTQYF. The CDR3 region has the DNA TGTGCCAGCTCACCCGGGGAGACAGATACGCAGTATTTT.

The chain is built from TRBV7-2 and TRBJ1-1; 8 bases line up with TRBD1. The trim removed 5 bases at V and 11 bases at J, leaving 13 bases unmatched. CDR3 length equals 14 residues. Germline assignment: CDR1 SGHTA and CDR2 FQGNSA. The CDR3 DNA follows: TGTGCCAGCAGCGCAACACCCCAGGGGGCGCGGGCTTTCTTT. Its protein is CASSATPQGARAFF.

The chain employs TRBV15 and TRBJ2-3; a possible D gene is TRBD2 (6 bases). The germline CDR1 and CDR2 sequences are LNHNV and YYDKDF (reference sequence). V was pared by 2 bases and J by 2 bases, with 11 bases between. CDR3 length equals 15 residues. Here the CDR3 reads CATSRSGLNTDTQYF. CDR3 bases: TGTGCCACCAGCAGATCGGGACTTAACACAGATACGCAGTATTTT.

V gene TRBV4-3 combines with J gene TRBJ1-2; no firm D call. This CDR3 has 17 amino acids. Germline loops: CDR1 LGHNA, CDR2 YSLEER. V was cut by 1 base and J by 2 bases, with 17 bases left in between. The CDR3 DNA follows: TGCGCCAGCAGCCAAGGGGTCAGCGGTTTACCCAACTATGGCTACACCTTC. As protein: CASSQGVSGLPNYGYTF.

V is TRBV5-5 and J is TRBJ2-5; 10 nucleotides match TRBD2. Looked up from germline, CDR1 is SGHKS and CDR2 is YYEKEE (reference sequence). Trimming cost V 3 bases and J 5 bases; bases outside gene matches: 4. The CDR3 runs to 14 residues. This CDR3 is CASSSSGSYETQYF. CDR3 nucleotides: TGTGCCAGCAGCTCTAGCGGGAGTTACGAGACCCAGTACTTC.

The V and J genes are TRBV11-2 and TRBJ1-5; D gene ambiguous. The ends were cut back, 5 bases at V and 11 bases at J, with 16 bases in the middle. The CDR3 sequence is 13 residues long. Per the germline V gene, CDR1 is SGHAT and CDR2 is FQNNGV. CDR3 bases: TGTGCCAGCAGCCACTTTGAGGTTTCAGCCCAGCATTTT. Translating gives CASSHFEVSAQHF.

The rearrangement links TRBV9 to TRBJ2-7; 9 nucleotides line up with TRBD1. The V gene end was trimmed by 2 bases and the J gene end by 2 bases; junction bases not matched to a gene: 5. The germline V gene has CDR1 SGDLS and CDR2 YYNGEE. The CDR3 runs 15 residues. CDR3 in amino acids: CASSVAGQGPYEQYF. CDR3 nucleotide sequence: TGTGCCAGCAGCGTGGCGGGACAGGGCCCCTACGAGCAGTACTTC.

J is TRBJ2-3 and V is TRBV19; 10 bases agree with TRBD2. The CDR3 consists of 15 residues. CDR1 is LNHDA, CDR2 SQIVND, per germline (reference sequence). The junction had 6 bases not matched to a gene; V was cut back by 3 bases and J by 6 bases. CDR3 in DNA: TGTGCCAGTAGTATGGTAGCGGGGGGTGGGGATACGCAGTATTTT. This translates into CASSMVAGGGDTQYF.

The chain is built from TRBV15 and TRBJ2-4, with D perhaps TRBD1 (5 bases). Germline lookup yields CDR1 LNHNV and CDR2 YYDKDF (reference sequence). V was shortened by 0 bases and J by 8 bases, with 11 bases between the two germline ends. CDR3 length: 14 amino acids. This CDR3 reads CATSRDTTVDIQYF. The CDR3 DNA reads TGTGCCACCAGCAGAGATACGACAGTCGACATTCAGTACTTC.

This clone was seen a single time. The gene calls are TRBV4-1 and TRBJ1-1; D remains unclear. Germline V CDR1 and CDR2: MGHRA, YSYEKL. The CDR3 sequence is 11 residues long. V lost 0 bases, J lost 10 bases, and 6 bases lay in between. CDR3 bases: TGCGCCAGCAGCCAAGATACGCGAGCTTTCTTT. Its translation is CASSQDTRAFF.

This clone has a handful of counts. The chain links TRBV7-7 to TRBJ2-2; D gene uncertain. The ends were cut back, 2 bases at V and 3 bases at J, with 4 bases in the middle. CDR1 SSHAT and CDR2 FNYEAQ come from the germline V gene (reference sequence). This CDR3 has 13 residues. As DNA, the CDR3 is TGTGCCAGCAGCTTAACGGACACCGGGGAGCTGTTTTTT. This translates into CASSLTDTGELFF.

The chain employs TRBV25-1 and TRBJ2-4, with 7 nucleotides matching TRBD1. This CDR3 has 14 residues. V lost 3 bases, J lost 3 bases, and 2 bases stayed unmatched. Germline CDR1 MGHDK, CDR2 SYGVNS. In DNA form, the CDR3 reads TGTGCCAGCAGTGAGACAGGGTTCAAAAACATTCAGTACTTC. Its protein is CASSETGFKNIQYF.

The chain recombines TRBV19 with TRBJ2-1; D call uncertain. Germline-derived CDR1 and CDR2 are LNHDA and SQIVND (reference sequence). Trimming took 1 base from V and 2 from J, leaving 18 bases between them. This CDR3 comprises 18 residues. CDR3 nucleotides: TGTGCCAGTAGTATAGGCGCTGGGCCCCGTGTCCCCTACAATGAGCAGTTCTTC. Residues: CASSIGAGPRVPYNEQFF.